This TCR beta chain was retrieved from a study of cytomegalovirus exposure and HLA in healthy donors (dated by TCRdb to between 2016 and 2019). Regarding the research as a whole: An earlier analysis of several hundred of the donors reported about 300 Gb of sequence data and 95 million to 130 million unique TCR beta sequences obtained from about 170 million T cells. HLA typing covered class I and class II loci at four-digit resolution. The genetic ancestry cluster associated with self-reported Caucasian donors included 70% to 85% of the roughly 400 genotyped donors. Donor age, sex, ethnicity and CMV serostatus were compiled alongside the repertoire data. Around 320 gigabases of sequencing data and some 85 million unique TCR sequences were included in an early release covering around 650 HLA-typed donors. In a later analysis, previously published TCR beta repertoires from about 640 donors were re-analyzed and high-resolution HLA genotyping was added so that TCR occurrence patterns could be studied. To predict cytomegalovirus infection status, the study combined high-throughput TCR immunosequencing, statistical association of individual TCRs with disease status, and machine learning. Genome-wide SNP genotypes for about 65% of the roughly 670 donors were used in a later genetic analysis, which treated that subset as a discovery cohort. Every discovery cohort repertoire had been produced on one sequencing platform. In the later analysis, no new phenotypic data were used to find candidate immune exposures; instead, reliance was placed on TCR beta sequences and their occurrence across donors. On average, roughly 250,000 unique TCR beta nucleotide sequences were sequenced per donor among a few hundred genotyped donors of the cohort, with around 19% of those sequences being non-productive. The number of typed donors differed by locus: about 620-630 for A, B, C, DRB1 and DQB1; 522 for DQA1; roughly 600 for DPA1; and 450 to 480 for DPB1. The T cell repertoires of about 700 subjects were profiled by immunosequencing and related to cytomegalovirus serostatus. To decide whether each TCR beta V gene segment behaved as functional or pseudogenic, an earlier analysis of 587 of the donors relied on high-throughput TCR beta sequencing. Along with the approximately 700-subject first cohort, a separate validation cohort of over a hundred different subjects was used. Several DR-DQ haplotypes were treated as single units for association and clustering because of strong linkage in the cohort. The study was designed to test whether signatures of past pathogen exposure could be identified by cataloging public T cell receptors. Overall results and qualifications from the work: According to a later analysis, parvovirus B19, influenza, CMV and Epstein-Barr virus appeared linked to several top co-occurrence clusters. A later genetic analysis reported fewer N-insertions in productive TCRs among donors in an Asian-associated ancestry cluster than the roughly 690-donor mean. A later analysis found that most CMV-associated TCR beta chains appeared HLA-restricted, with HLA associations seemingly driven largely by CMV exposure. Broadly in line with IMGT annotations, most TCR beta V segments showed up in productive rearrangements about 87% or about 30% of the time in an earlier analysis of 587 of the donors. An association between a missense DCLRE1C variant and V-gene and J-gene trimming of TCR beta chains was found in a later genetic analysis and replicated in an independent cohort. Roughly uniform sequencing depth across donors was assumed in presence/absence analyses, although this assumption may not hold. A cluster of highly shared sequence variants was judged likely to be a technical artifact of the sequencing pipeline. When HLA alleles, especially DR and DQ, strongly co-occurred, TCR associations were difficult to assign to individual alleles. Because counts were too low, seventeen rarely observed V segments, including chromosome 9 orphons, were left out of the earlier analysis of about 500 of the donors. CMV serostatus was the only immune exposure information available for the cohort. The cohort was sequenced for TCR beta chains only, and without alpha or paired-chain data the features that could be detected were limited. According to a later analysis, TCR association rates differed among HLA loci, with DRB1 alleles showing the most associated TCRs and HLA-C alleles showing the fewest. Because some donors lacked HLA typing at each locus, the association tests relied only on the typed subset. The study gave a list of 150 to 200 TCR beta chains associated with cytomegalovirus. While some public TCRs were present in many individuals, most TCR sequences turned up only very rarely across donors. Linkage disequilibrium might explain the correlated functional status among segregating V segments, but an unknown experimental factor could not be excluded. In a later analysis, HLA-associated TCR beta chains were found to be more clonally expanded and to have lower generation probabilities than equally common non-associated chains. The 87-base-pair reads could not distinguish some IMGT-functional V segments, including TRBV6-2 and TRBV6-3, so those segments were excluded. A few of the identified cytomegalovirus-associated TCR beta chains were confirmed in vitro to be specific for cytomegalovirus antigens. At a false discovery rate of 0.05, a later analysis linked roughly 17,000 TCR beta sequences to specific HLA alleles. A further reported finding was that TCR beta sequences accurately predicted the HLA-A and HLA-B alleles for most subjects in the first cohort. In both the original and validation cohorts, the classifier was reported to diagnose cytomegalovirus status with high specificity and sensitivity. The authors suggested that the approach could potentially be generalized to other disease states and immunological phenotypes.

The library was prepared using the immunoSEQ multiplex PCR assay. The multiplex PCR relied on a mix of 60 forward primers for TCR Vbeta segments and 13 reverse primers for TCR Jbeta segments. The CDR3 region of rearranged TCR beta genes was amplified from genomic DNA with a multiplex PCR assay. The Illumina HiSeq System was used to sequence the amplified TCR beta libraries as 87-base-pair reads. Concerning the study's data processing: Across the 670 or so repertoires, a later analysis counted around 80 million unique TCR beta chains, roughly 11 million of which were shared by at least two donors. A nearest-neighbor algorithm error-corrected the raw reads and collapsed the reads into unique sequences, merging closely related sequences to remove PCR and sequencing errors. V, D and J gene segments were assigned by aligning CDR3 sequences to IMGT reference sequences. For a sequence to be retained, a match of at least six nucleotides to both a V gene segment and a J gene segment was required. Rearrangements were classified as productive when the CDR3 lacked stop codons and remained in frame with V and J, and all other rearrangements were classified as non-productive. CDR3 was defined by IMGT convention, running from the second conserved V-encoded cysteine to the conserved J-encoded phenylalanine. In an earlier analysis of 587 of the donors, sequences lacking an unambiguous match to a single V gene segment were excluded. In an earlier analysis of 450 to 700 of the donors, V segments were called functional above 56.7% productive rearrangements and were called segregating when the between-donor standard deviation exceeded 5%. To diagnose cytomegalovirus status from the catalog of TCR beta chain sequences, a statistical classification framework was built. In a later analysis, V and J genes were assigned by comparing TCR nucleotide sequences against IMGT/GENE-DB human TR gene sequences. In a later analysis, CDR3 sequences and most-parsimonious VDJ recombination scenarios were assigned using the TCRdist pipeline. A later analysis defined each TCR beta chain by its CDR3 amino acid sequence plus V-gene family, and excluded reads lacking a unique V-gene family. In a later analysis, a few hundred highly shared, low-generation-probability nucleotide sequences were removed to address suspected cross-contamination and a sequencing artifact. A later analysis calculated a clonal expansion index for each public chain from normalized within-repertoire ranks of inferred template counts. Generation probabilities in a later analysis came from a VDJ recombination model fitted to out-of-frame rearrangements, and those results were checked against IGoR. In a later analysis, TCR-TCR, TCR-HLA and TCR-CMV co-occurrence was scored with hypergeometric tests, and a repertoire-size bias correction was applied to TCR pairs. False discovery rates were estimated in a later analysis by permuting HLA or CMV assignments 20 times. In a later analysis, co-occurring TCRs were grouped using DBSCAN, and TCRdist sequence similarity was added for clustering within HLA-allele-positive subsets. Repertoires with fewer than 30,000 or more than 120,000 public chains were left out of co-occurrence clustering, as were five repertoires with anomalous nucleotide sharing. TCRdb stores this immuneACCESS table with in-frame sequences only. Part of the clones is absent; in the studies checked, under half of the shortfall reflects unresolved V genes, and no reason is known for the rest. V and J calls and clone size are as listed in that table; D and trimming were resolved from the DNA. The sample table shows 110,000 or so clones, and under 80% are seen once. Together, the top ten hold roughly 8.6% of the sample.

The cohort comprised hundreds of healthy bone marrow donors. All cohort members were sampled while nominally healthy, although unrecorded immune exposures were likely present. The donor tested CMV seropositive, placing the donor among the 250 to 300 seropositive members of the cohort. Every donor gave a peripheral blood sample, and the peripheral blood mononuclear cells from that sample were used for TCR beta sequencing. Genomic DNA extraction from the blood cell samples was performed with the Qiagen DNeasy Blood Extraction Kit. Comments on this clone: Its antigen is still unknown. Base-call qualities are not available, and no considerably larger clone is one nucleotide away.

CDR1 and CDR2 (SGHTA, FQGNSA) derive from the germline V gene. The V end gives up 1 base and the J end 9 bases, leaving 10 bases in the junction not matched to a gene. Its CDR3 holds 16 amino acids, cysteine through phenylalanine. The kept DNA is CDR3 alone, 48 bases in frame from the first base. The sequence is built from TRBV7-2 and TRBJ2-1; TRBD2 matches 9 bases in the middle. The TCR sequence derives from a woman aged 40 to 50 in good health and CMV-seropositive. The material sequenced was PBMCs. The DNA reads TGTGCCAGCAGCTTAGTGCTAGCGGGGTTGAGAGGTGAGCAGTTCTTC. This codes for CASSLVLAGLRGEQFF.